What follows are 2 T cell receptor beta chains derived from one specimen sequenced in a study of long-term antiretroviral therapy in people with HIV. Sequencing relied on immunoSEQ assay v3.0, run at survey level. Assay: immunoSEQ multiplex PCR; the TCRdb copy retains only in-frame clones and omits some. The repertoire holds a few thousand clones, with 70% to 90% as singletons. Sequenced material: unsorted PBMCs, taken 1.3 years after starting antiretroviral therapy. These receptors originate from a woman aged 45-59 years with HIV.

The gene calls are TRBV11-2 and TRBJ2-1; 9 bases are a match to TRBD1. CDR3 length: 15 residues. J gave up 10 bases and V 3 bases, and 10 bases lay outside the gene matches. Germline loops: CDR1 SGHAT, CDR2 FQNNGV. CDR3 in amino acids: CASSLGTGSLGEQFF. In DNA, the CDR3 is TGTGCCAGCAGCTTGGGGACAGGGTCCCTTGGGGAGCAGTTCTTC.

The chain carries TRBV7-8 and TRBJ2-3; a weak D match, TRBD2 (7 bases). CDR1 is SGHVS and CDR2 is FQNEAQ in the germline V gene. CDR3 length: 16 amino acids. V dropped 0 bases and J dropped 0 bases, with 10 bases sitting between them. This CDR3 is CASSLAGGDSTDTQYF. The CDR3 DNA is TGTGCCAGCAGCTTAGCAGGGGGGGATAGCACAGATACGCAGTATTTT.